Described below is a single T cell receptor (beta chain) sequence and its context. Original processing methods: By means of reference gene primer amplification, nucleated cell counts were estimated. Produced via immunoSEQ multiplex PCR; TCRdb's table is partial and in-frame only. D and trimming come from the DNA, and the V and J calls and clone size come from that table. The sample contains approximately 80,000 clones, around 85% of which appear only once. The data derive from a study of blood T cell repertoires in COVID-19. Study-level background: Samples taken during acute and convalescent COVID-19 were collected in the United States, Italy and Spain. Sources were T cells, B-cell-depleted T cells, or PBMCs; the material itself was cDNA or gDNA.

Trimming took 5 bases from V and 6 from J; bases not matched to a gene: 8. From germline, CDR1 is KGHSH and CDR2 LQKENI. This CDR3 comprises 16 residues. Sequenced material: peripheral blood. The rearrangement joins TRBV18 to TRBJ2-1; 12 bases match TRBD2. The source is a woman of 80 years or more with COVID-19, enrolled during active disease. The CDR3 sequence: CASSLRLAGVPNEQFF. The CDR3, as DNA: TGTGCCAGCTCATTAAGACTAGCGGGAGTCCCCAATGAGCAGTTCTTC.